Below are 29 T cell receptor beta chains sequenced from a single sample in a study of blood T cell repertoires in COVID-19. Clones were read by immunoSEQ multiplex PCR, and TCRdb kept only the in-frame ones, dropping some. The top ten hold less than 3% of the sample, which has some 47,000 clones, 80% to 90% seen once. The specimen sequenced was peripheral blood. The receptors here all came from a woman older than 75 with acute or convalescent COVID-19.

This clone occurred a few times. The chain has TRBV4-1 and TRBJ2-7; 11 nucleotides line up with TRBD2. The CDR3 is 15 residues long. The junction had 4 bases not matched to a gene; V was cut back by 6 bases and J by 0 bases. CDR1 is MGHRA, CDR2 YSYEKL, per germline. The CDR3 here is CASSLGLAGSYEQYF. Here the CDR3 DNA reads TGCGCCAGCAGTCTAGGACTAGCGGGCTCCTACGAGCAGTACTTC.

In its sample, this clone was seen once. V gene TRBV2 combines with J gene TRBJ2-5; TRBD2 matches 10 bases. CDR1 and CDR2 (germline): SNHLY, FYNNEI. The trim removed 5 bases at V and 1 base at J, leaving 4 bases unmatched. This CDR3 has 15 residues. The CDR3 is CASSQSGGAQETQYF. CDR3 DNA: TGTGCCAGCAGTCAAAGCGGGGGGGCCCAAGAGACCCAGTACTTC.

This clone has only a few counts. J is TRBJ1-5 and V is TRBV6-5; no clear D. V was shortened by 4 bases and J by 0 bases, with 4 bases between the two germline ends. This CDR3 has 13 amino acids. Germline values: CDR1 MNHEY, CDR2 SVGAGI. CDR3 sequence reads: CASSSYSNQPQHF. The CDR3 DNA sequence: TGTGCCAGCAGTTCCTATAGCAATCAGCCCCAGCATTTT.

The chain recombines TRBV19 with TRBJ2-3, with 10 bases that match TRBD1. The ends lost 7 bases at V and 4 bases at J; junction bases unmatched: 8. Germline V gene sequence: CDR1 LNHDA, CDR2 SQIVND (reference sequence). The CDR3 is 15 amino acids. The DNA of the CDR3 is TGTGCCAGTACCCCAGGGACAGGGGACTCAGATACGCAGTATTTT. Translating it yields CASTPGTGDSDTQYF.

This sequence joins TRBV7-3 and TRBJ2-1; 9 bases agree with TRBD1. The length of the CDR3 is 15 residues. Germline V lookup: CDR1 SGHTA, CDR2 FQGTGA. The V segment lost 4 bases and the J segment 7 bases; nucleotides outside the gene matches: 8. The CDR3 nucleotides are TGTGCCAGCAGCTGGGGACAGGGAAATCGGAATGAGCAGTTCTTC. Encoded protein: CASSWGQGNRNEQFF.

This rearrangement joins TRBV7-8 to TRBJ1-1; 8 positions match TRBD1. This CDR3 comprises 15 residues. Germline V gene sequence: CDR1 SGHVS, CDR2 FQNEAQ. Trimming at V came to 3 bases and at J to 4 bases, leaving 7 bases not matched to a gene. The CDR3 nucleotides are TGTGCCAGCAGCTTCGGCAGGGGGCTTGGCACTGAAGCTTTCTTT. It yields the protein CASSFGRGLGTEAFF.

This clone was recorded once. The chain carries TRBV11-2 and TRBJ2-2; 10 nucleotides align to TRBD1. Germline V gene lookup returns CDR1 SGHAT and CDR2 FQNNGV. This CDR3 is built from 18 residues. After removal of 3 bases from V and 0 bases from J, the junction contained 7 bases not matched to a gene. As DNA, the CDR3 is TGTGCCAGCAGCTTTCGACAGGGGGCTAATCCGAACACCGGGGAGCTGTTTTTT. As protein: CASSFRQGANPNTGELFF. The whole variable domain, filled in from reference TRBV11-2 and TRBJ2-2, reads EAGVAQSPRYKIIEKRQSVAFWCNPISGHATLYWYQQILGQGPKLLIQFQNNGVVDDSQLPKDRFSAERLKGVDSTLKIQPAKLEDSAVYLCASSFRQGANPNTGELFFGEGSRLTVL.

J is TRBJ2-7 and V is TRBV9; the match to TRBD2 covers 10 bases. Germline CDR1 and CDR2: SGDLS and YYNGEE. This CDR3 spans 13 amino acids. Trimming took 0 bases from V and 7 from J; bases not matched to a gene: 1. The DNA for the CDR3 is TGTGCCAGCAGCGTAGAACTAGCGGGGGAGCAGTACTTC. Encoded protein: CASSVELAGEQYF.

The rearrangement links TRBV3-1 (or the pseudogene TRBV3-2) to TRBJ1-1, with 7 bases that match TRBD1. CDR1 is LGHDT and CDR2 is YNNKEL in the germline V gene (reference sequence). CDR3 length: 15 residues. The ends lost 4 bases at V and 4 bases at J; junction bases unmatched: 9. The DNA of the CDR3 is TGTGCCAGCAGCCCAGTCCGGACAGGCTCCACTGAAGCTTTCTTT. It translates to CASSPVRTGSTEAFF.

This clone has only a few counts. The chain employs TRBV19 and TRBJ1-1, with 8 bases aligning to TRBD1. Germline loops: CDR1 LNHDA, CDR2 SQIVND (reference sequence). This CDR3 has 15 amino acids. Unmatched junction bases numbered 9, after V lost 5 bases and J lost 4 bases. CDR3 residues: CASSPLRGRGTEAFF. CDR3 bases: TGTGCCAGTAGTCCCCTCAGGGGGCGGGGCACTGAAGCTTTCTTT.

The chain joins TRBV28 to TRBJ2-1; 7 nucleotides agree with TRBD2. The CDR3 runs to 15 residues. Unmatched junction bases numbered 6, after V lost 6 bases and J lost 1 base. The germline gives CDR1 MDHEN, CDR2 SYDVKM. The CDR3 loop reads CASSPGGLSYNEQFF. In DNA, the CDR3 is TGTGCCAGCAGCCCGGGGGGACTGTCCTACAATGAGCAGTTCTTC.

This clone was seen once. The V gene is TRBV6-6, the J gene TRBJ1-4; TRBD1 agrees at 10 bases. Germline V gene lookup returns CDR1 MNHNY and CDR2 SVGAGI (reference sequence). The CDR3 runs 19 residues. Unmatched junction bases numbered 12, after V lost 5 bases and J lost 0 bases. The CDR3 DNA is TGTGCCAGCAGTCTCCGGGACAGGGGAAATTTTGCAACTAATGAAAAACTGTTTTTT. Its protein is CASSLRDRGNFATNEKLFF.

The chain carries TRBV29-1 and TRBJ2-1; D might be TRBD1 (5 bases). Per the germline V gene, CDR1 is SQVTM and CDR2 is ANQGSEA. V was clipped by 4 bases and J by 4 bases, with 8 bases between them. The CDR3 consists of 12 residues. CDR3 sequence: CSVGGHYNEQFF. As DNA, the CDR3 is TGCAGCGTTGGGGGCCATTACAATGAGCAGTTCTTC.

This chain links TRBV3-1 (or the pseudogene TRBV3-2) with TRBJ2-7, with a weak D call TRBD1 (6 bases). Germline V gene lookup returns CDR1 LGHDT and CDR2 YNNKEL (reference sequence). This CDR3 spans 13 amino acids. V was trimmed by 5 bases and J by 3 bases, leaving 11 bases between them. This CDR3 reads CASSTGLFYEQYF. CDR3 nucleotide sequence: TGTGCCAGCAGCACAGGGTTGTTCTACGAGCAGTACTTC.

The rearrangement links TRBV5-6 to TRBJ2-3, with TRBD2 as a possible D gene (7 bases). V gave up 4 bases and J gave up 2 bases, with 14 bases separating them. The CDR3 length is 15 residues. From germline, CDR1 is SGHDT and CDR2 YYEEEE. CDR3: CASSRGGHPTDTQYF. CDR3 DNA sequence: TGTGCCAGCAGCCGCGGGGGACATCCCACAGATACGCAGTATTTT. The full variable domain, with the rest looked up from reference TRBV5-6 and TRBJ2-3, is DAGVTQSPTHLIKTRGQQVTLRCSPKSGHDTVSWYQQALGQGPQFIFQYYEEEERQRGNFPDRFSGHQFPNYSSELNVNALLLGDSALYLCASSRGGHPTDTQYFGPGTRLTVL.

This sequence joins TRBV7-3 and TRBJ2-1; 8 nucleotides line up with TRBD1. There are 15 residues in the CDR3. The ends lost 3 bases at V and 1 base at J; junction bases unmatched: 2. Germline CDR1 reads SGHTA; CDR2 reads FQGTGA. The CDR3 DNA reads TGTGCCAGCAGCTTCCAGGGGGCGTCCTACAATGAGCAGTTCTTC. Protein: CASSFQGASYNEQFF.

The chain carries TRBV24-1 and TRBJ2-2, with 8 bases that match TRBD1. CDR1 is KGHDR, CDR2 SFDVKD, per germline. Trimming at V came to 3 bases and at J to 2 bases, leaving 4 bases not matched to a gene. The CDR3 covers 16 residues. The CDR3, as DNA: TGTGCCACCAGTGATCCCGGGACAGGTAACACCGGGGAGCTGTTTTTT. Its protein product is CATSDPGTGNTGELFF.

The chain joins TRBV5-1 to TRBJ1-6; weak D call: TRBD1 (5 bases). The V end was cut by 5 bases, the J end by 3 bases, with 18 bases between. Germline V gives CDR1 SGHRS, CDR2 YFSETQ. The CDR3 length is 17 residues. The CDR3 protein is CASRPLPGEFYNSPLHF. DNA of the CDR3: TGCGCCAGCAGACCCCTCCCGGGGGAGTTCTATAATTCACCCCTCCACTTT.

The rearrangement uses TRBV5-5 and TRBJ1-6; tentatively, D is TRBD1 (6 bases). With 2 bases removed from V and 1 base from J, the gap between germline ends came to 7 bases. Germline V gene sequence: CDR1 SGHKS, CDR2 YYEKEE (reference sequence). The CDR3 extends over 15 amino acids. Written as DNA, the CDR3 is TGTGCCAGCAGCTTACAGGGTTCCTATAATTCACCCCTCCACTTT. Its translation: CASSLQGSYNSPLHF.

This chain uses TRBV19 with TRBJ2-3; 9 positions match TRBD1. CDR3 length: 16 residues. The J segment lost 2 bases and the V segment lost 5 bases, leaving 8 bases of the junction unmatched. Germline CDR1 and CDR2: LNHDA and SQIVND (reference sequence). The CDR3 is CASSSGQGPYTDTQYF. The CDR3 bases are TGTGCCAGTAGTTCCGGACAGGGGCCTTACACAGATACGCAGTATTTT.

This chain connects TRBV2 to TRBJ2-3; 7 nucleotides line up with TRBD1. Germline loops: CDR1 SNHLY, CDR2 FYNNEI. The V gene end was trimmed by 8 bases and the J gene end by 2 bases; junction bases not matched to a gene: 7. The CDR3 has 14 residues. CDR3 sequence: CASGGQAITDTQYF. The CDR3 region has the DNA TGTGCCAGCGGTGGACAGGCGATCACAGATACGCAGTATTTT. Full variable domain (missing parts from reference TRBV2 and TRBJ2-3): EPEVTQTPSHQVTQMGQEVILRCVPISNHLYFYWYRQILGQKVEFLVSFYNNEISEKSEIFDDQFSVERPDGSNFTLKIRSTKLEDSAMYFCASGGQAITDTQYFGPGTRLTVL.

This CDR3 is CASSVGTSVSEQFF. The CDR3 DNA sequence: TGTGCCAGCAGCGTCGGGACTAGCGTCAGTGAGCAGTTCTTC. The chain couples TRBV7-6 to TRBJ2-1; 10 bases are shared with TRBD2. After removal of 5 bases from V and 9 bases from J, the junction contained 7 bases not matched to a gene. CDR1 SGHVS and CDR2 FNYEAQ come from the germline V gene. The CDR3 loop spans 14 amino acids.

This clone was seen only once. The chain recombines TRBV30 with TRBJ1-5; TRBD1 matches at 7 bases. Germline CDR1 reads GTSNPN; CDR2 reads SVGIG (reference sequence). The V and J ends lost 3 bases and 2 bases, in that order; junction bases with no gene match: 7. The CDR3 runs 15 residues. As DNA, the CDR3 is TGTGCCTGGAGCCTACAGGGGATTGGCAATCAGCCCCAGCATTTT. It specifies CAWSLQGIGNQPQHF.

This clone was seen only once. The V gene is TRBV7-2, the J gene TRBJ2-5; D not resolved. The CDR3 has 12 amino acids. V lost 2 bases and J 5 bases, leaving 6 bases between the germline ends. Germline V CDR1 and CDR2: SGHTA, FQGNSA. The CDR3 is CASSLPSETQYF. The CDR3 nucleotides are TGTGCCAGCAGCTTACCCTCGGAGACCCAGTACTTC.

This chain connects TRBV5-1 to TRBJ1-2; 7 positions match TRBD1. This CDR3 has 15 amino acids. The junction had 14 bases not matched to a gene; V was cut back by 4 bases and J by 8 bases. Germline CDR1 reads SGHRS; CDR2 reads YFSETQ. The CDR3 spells CASSPGQVPKDGYTF. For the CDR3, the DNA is TGCGCCAGCAGCCCAGGACAGGTCCCAAAGGACGGCTACACCTTC.

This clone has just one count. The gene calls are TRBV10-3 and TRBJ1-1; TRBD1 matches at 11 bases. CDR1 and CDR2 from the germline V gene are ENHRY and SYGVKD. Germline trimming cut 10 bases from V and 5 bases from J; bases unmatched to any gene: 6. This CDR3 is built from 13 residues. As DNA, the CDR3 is TGTGCCACAACCGGGACAGGGGGGACTGAAGCTTTCTTT. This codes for CATTGTGGTEAFF.

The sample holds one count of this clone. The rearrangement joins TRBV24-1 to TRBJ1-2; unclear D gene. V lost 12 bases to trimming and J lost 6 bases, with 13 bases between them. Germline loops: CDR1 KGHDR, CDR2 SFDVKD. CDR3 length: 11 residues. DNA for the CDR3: TGTGCCGGCCCACCCAACCATGGCTACACCTTC. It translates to CAGPPNHGYTF.

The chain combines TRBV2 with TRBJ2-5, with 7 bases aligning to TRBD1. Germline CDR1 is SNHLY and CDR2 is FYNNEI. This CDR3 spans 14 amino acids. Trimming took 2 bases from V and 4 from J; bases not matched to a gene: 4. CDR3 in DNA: TGTGCCAGCAGTGAAATGACAGGGCGAGAGACCCAGTACTTC. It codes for CASSEMTGRETQYF.

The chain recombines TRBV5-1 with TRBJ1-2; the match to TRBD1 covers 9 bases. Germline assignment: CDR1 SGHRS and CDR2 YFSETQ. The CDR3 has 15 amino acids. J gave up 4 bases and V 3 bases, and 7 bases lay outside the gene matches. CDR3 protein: CASSSRTGVVYGYTF. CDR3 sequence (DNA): TGCGCCAGCAGCTCAAGGACAGGGGTAGTCTATGGCTACACCTTC.